The 28 T cell receptor beta chains below were found in one sample sequenced in a study of T cells in localized non-small cell lung cancer. Assay used: immunoSEQ multiplex PCR; TCRdb lists only in-frame clones, some missing. This repertoire shows 25,000 to 40,000 clones, around 80% found once; its top ten account for about 16%. The sequences come from peripheral blood, collected before any cancer treatment. These receptors were collected from a male donor aged 60 or over with stage III squamous cell lung carcinoma.

The chain employs TRBV6-5 and TRBJ1-3; TRBD1 might be the D (5 bases). The V and J ends lost 5 bases and 4 bases respectively, with 15 bases between them. Germline loops: CDR1 MNHEY, CDR2 SVGAGI. The CDR3 has 15 amino acids. The CDR3 is CASSRLLRGGNTIYF. The CDR3 DNA is TGTGCCAGCAGTAGACTCTTGAGGGGAGGAAACACCATATATTTT.

The chain combines TRBV7-9 with TRBJ1-5; 10 nucleotides line up with TRBD1. V shed 5 bases and J 4 bases; nucleotides not matched to a gene: 2. Germline CDR1 reads SEHNR; CDR2 reads FQNEAQ (reference sequence). The CDR3 spans 14 residues. This chain's CDR3 is CASSGTGANQPQHF. Here the CDR3 DNA reads TGTGCCAGCAGCGGGACAGGGGCTAATCAGCCCCAGCATTTT.

The rearrangement joins TRBV10-2 to TRBJ1-5; tentative D call: TRBD1 (5 bases). Trimming shortened V by 3 bases and J by 9 bases, and 9 bases separated the two germline ends. CDR1 is WSHSY and CDR2 is SAAADI in the germline V gene. This CDR3 has 12 residues. CDR3: CASSEKGRPQHF. CDR3 in DNA: TGCGCCAGCAGTGAAAAGGGGCGGCCCCAGCATTTT.

This chain uses TRBV19 with TRBJ2-2, with D hard to call. Germline V gene data show CDR1 as LNHDA and CDR2 as SQIVND (reference sequence). V was cut by 7 bases and J by 0 bases, with 15 bases left in between. CDR3 size: 16 residues. The CDR3 loop reads CASTGAVQANTGELFF. The CDR3, as DNA: TGTGCCAGTACCGGAGCAGTCCAGGCGAACACCGGGGAGCTGTTTTTT.

CDR3 DNA sequence: TGTGCCAGCGGCCAGGACAGGCCTAATTCACCCCTCCACTTT. It yields the protein CASGQDRPNSPLHF. The V and J genes are TRBV2 and TRBJ1-6; 7 nucleotides align to TRBD1. Germline values: CDR1 SNHLY, CDR2 FYNNEI. The CDR3 is 14 residues long. V gave up 8 bases and J gave up 6 bases; unmatched junction bases: 7. Looking up the rest from reference TRBV2 and TRBJ1-6 gives the full variable domain: EPEVTQTPSHQVTQMGQEVILRCVPISNHLYFYWYRQILGQKVEFLVSFYNNEISEKSEIFDDQFSVERPDGSNFTLKIRSTKLEDSAMYFCASGQDRPNSPLHFGNGTRLTVT.

The rearrangement joins TRBV19 to TRBJ1-5, with D possibly matching TRBD1 (5 bases). Germline CDR1 and CDR2: LNHDA and SQIVND (reference sequence). The CDR3 sequence is 15 residues long. Trimming cost V 4 bases and J 0 bases, with 10 bases left between them. The CDR3, as DNA: TGTGCCAGTAGTAAAGGGGATAATAGCAATCAGCCCCAGCATTTT. It codes for CASSKGDNSNQPQHF.

V gene TRBV7-8 combines with J gene TRBJ1-5; D unclear. The length of the CDR3 is 15 residues. Per germline, CDR1 SGHVS and CDR2 FQNEAQ. V lost 5 bases, J lost 0 bases, and 11 bases lay in between. The CDR3 sequence is CASSLQPYSNQPQHF. The CDR3 coding sequence is TGTGCCAGCAGCCTACAGCCCTATAGCAATCAGCCCCAGCATTTT.

In DNA, the CDR3 is TGTGCCAGCACCGGTCAGGCGGGGATGGGGTACGAGCAGTACTTC. Protein product: CASTGQAGMGYEQYF. The chain is built from TRBV7-9 and TRBJ2-7; maybe TRBD2 (6 bases). Trimming removed 7 bases at V and 4 bases at J, with 20 bases between. Germline V gives CDR1 SEHNR, CDR2 FQNEAQ (reference sequence). CDR3 length equals 15 residues.

This chain links TRBV7-9 with TRBJ1-2; D gene ambiguous. The CDR3 runs to 13 residues. The V gene's germline CDR1 is SEHNR and CDR2 FQNEAQ (reference sequence). V lost 5 bases and J 2 bases, leaving 9 bases between the germline ends. CDR3 coding DNA: TGTGCCAGCAGCCCGGGTGAAAACTATGGCTACACCTTC. This sequence encodes CASSPGENYGYTF.

The V call is TRBV28, the J call TRBJ2-7; TRBD2 aligns across 11 bases. CDR3 length: 14 amino acids. After removal of 8 bases from V and 1 base from J, the junction contained 4 bases not matched to a gene. Germline lookup yields CDR1 MDHEN and CDR2 SYDVKM. The CDR3 sequence: CASGGTSGSYEQYF. In nucleotides, the CDR3 is TGTGCCAGCGGGGGGACTAGCGGTTCCTACGAGCAGTACTTC.

V gene TRBV7-2 combines with J gene TRBJ2-1, with 13 bases matching TRBD2. From germline, CDR1 is SGHTA and CDR2 FQGNSA. The CDR3 is made up of 15 amino acids. The J segment lost 10 bases and the V segment lost 5 bases, leaving 8 bases of the junction unmatched. The CDR3 nucleotides are TGTGCCAGCAGCGCTGGACTAGCGGGAGTAAGAGAGCAGTTCTTC. Translation: CASSAGLAGVREQFF.

The V gene is TRBV4-3, the J gene TRBJ2-1, with 13 bases that match TRBD2. The germline gives CDR1 LGHNA, CDR2 YSLEER. The CDR3 is 17 residues long. The ends lost 2 bases at V and 4 bases at J; junction bases unmatched: 5. The CDR3 protein is CASSQPGTSGIYNEQFF. The CDR3 bases are TGCGCCAGCAGCCAACCCGGGACTAGCGGGATTTACAATGAGCAGTTCTTC.

The chain couples TRBV7-9 to TRBJ2-7, with 7 positions matching TRBD1. With V trimmed by 2 bases and J by 9 bases, 16 bases remained unmatched. This CDR3 comprises 16 residues. The germline gives CDR1 SEHNR, CDR2 FQNEAQ (reference sequence). CDR3 residues: CASSLKLGGGNSGQYF. In DNA form, the CDR3 reads TGTGCCAGCAGCTTAAAACTAGGGGGCGGTAACAGCGGGCAGTACTTC.

The chain couples TRBV4-2 to TRBJ2-7; TRBD2 matches 7 bases. The CDR3 is made up of 15 amino acids. Germline lookup yields CDR1 LGHNA and CDR2 YNFKEQ. V was pared by 1 base and J by 3 bases, with 6 bases of the junction left unmatched. The CDR3 here is CASSQGAGDYYEQYF. CDR3 DNA sequence: TGTGCCAGCAGCCAAGGGGCGGGAGACTACTACGAGCAGTACTTC.

This chain connects TRBV7-8 to TRBJ1-1; D is uncertain. The CDR3 extends over 13 amino acids. The germline gives CDR1 SGHVS, CDR2 FQNEAQ. V was cut by 0 bases and J by 1 base, with 3 bases left in between. The CDR3 nucleotides are TGTGCCAGCAGCTTAGCCGAGAACACTGAAGCTTTCTTT. It codes for CASSLAENTEAFF.

V usage is TRBV7-6 and J usage is TRBJ2-2; 8 bases fit TRBD1. The CDR3 consists of 16 residues. The germline V gene encodes CDR1 SGHVS and CDR2 FNYEAQ. The V gene end was trimmed by 2 bases and the J gene end by 8 bases; junction bases not matched to a gene: 10. The CDR3 loop reads CASSLQGAGFGGELFF. The CDR3 nucleotides read TGTGCCAGCAGCTTACAGGGGGCGGGATTCGGAGGGGAGCTGTTTTTT. The full variable domain, in which reference TRBV7-6 and TRBJ2-2 provide the parts outside the CDR3, is GAGVSQSPRYKVTKRGQDVALRCDPISGHVSLYWYRQALGQGPEFLTYFNYEAQQDKSGLPNDRFSAERPEGSISTLTIQRTEQRDSAMYRCASSLQGAGFGGELFFGEGSRLTVL.

The chain carries TRBV5-1 and TRBJ1-2, with TRBD1 identical over 9 bases. This CDR3 spans 18 amino acids. Germline lookup yields CDR1 SGHRS and CDR2 YFSETQ. The ends lost 0 bases at V and 1 base at J; junction bases unmatched: 10. CDR3 amino acids: CASSLAPDRGRFNYGYTF. CDR3 DNA: TGCGCCAGCAGCTTGGCCCCGGACAGGGGCCGGTTTAACTATGGCTACACCTTC.

This chain connects TRBV11-2 to TRBJ2-1; D may correspond to TRBD1 or TRBD2 (6 bases each). The CDR3 is 15 residues long. The germline gives CDR1 SGHAT, CDR2 FQNNGV. Trimming cost V 2 bases and J 0 bases, with 8 bases left between them. The CDR3 here is CASSLRGASYNEQFF. CDR3 nucleotide sequence: TGTGCCAGCAGCTTAAGGGGGGCCTCCTACAATGAGCAGTTCTTC.

The chain combines TRBV10-3 with TRBJ2-6; D possibly corresponds to TRBD2 (6 bases). The CDR3 contains 18 residues. With 5 bases removed from V and 0 bases from J, the gap between germline ends came to 17 bases. CDR1 is ENHRY and CDR2 is SYGVKD in the germline V gene. The CDR3 nucleotides read TGTGCCATCAGTCCATCCCCCGGGAGTAACTCTGGGGCCAACGTCCTGACTTTC. As protein: CAISPSPGSNSGANVLTF.

J is TRBJ2-1 and V is TRBV7-2; 7 nucleotides agree with TRBD2. This CDR3 has 13 residues. Germline values: CDR1 SGHTA, CDR2 FQGNSA. V trimming: 2 bases; J trimming: 9 bases; junction bases outside the gene matches: 4. CDR3 sequence: CASSLRTRIEQFF. The CDR3 DNA reads TGTGCCAGCAGCTTAAGGACTAGGATTGAGCAGTTCTTC.

The chain links TRBV7-8 to TRBJ1-3; TRBD1 is a possible D gene (5 bases). The CDR3 is 17 residues long. CDR1 is SGHVS and CDR2 is FQNEAQ in the germline V gene. V dropped 6 bases and J dropped 0 bases, with 18 bases sitting between them. CDR3 amino acids: CASSSVPGGTSGNTIYF. The CDR3 coding sequence is TGTGCCAGCAGTTCCGTCCCCGGGGGAACCTCTGGAAACACCATATATTTT.

The CDR3, as DNA: TGTGCCAGCAGCCCCAGCGGGAGAATGGTCTACGAGCAGTACTTC. It is translated as CASSPSGRMVYEQYF. The V gene is TRBV5-6, the J gene TRBJ2-7; 8 bases are a match to TRBD2. Trimming removed 4 bases from V and 3 bases from J; junction bases left unmatched: 9. This CDR3 spans 15 amino acids. The germline CDR1 and CDR2 sequences are SGHDT and YYEEEE. The full variable domain, its missing parts supplied by reference TRBV5-6 and TRBJ2-7, is DAGVTQSPTHLIKTRGQQVTLRCSPKSGHDTVSWYQQALGQGPQFIFQYYEEEERQRGNFPDRFSGHQFPNYSSELNVNALLLGDSALYLCASSPSGRMVYEQYFGPGTRLTVT.

The V gene is TRBV7-9, the J gene TRBJ1-2; D gene ambiguous. Trimming cost V 5 bases and J 4 bases, with 17 bases left between them. Germline CDR1 is SEHNR and CDR2 is FQNEAQ (reference sequence). The CDR3 contains 15 residues. For the CDR3, the DNA is TGTGCCAGCAGCATCCCAGGAACACCCTCCTATGGCTACACCTTC. It specifies CASSIPGTPSYGYTF.

V is TRBV30 and J is TRBJ2-3; 9 bases align to TRBD2. Trimming cost V 0 bases and J 2 bases; bases outside gene matches: 3. The CDR3 runs 15 residues. Germline assignment: CDR1 GTSNPN and CDR2 SVGIG (reference sequence). The CDR3 spells CAWSVASGNTDTQYF. In DNA form, the CDR3 reads TGTGCCTGGAGTGTGGCTAGCGGGAACACAGATACGCAGTATTTT.

This clone was seen only once. This rearrangement joins TRBV7-9 to TRBJ1-5, with TRBD1 matching over 8 bases. The CDR3 is 15 residues long. Losses at the gene ends were 5 bases for V and 5 bases for J; bases not matched to a gene: 8. Germline V CDR1 and CDR2: SEHNR, FQNEAQ (reference sequence). As DNA, the CDR3 is TGTGCCAGCAGCCCCCCCGGGACAGGCTATCAGCCCCAGCATTTT. Translating gives CASSPPGTGYQPQHF.

This rearrangement joins TRBV11-1 to TRBJ2-1; maybe TRBD1 (5 bases). Germline CDR1 and CDR2: SGHAT and FQDESV (reference sequence). Trimming pared 5 bases from V and 0 bases from J, leaving 14 bases between. This CDR3 spans 16 amino acids. CDR3 residues: CASSLFDRSSYNEQFF. The CDR3 nucleotides read TGTGCCAGCAGCCTATTTGACAGAAGCTCCTACAATGAGCAGTTCTTC.

The rearrangement uses TRBV19 and TRBJ2-4, with no clear D. Germline V gives CDR1 LNHDA, CDR2 SQIVND (reference sequence). Trimming pared 4 bases from V and 3 bases from J, leaving 7 bases between. The CDR3 is made up of 13 amino acids. The CDR3 loop reads CASSRVGKNIQYF. As DNA, the CDR3 is TGTGCCAGTAGTAGGGTCGGCAAAAACATTCAGTACTTC.

This chain uses TRBV4-3 with TRBJ2-1, with 11 bases fitting TRBD2. Germline V gene lookup returns CDR1 LGHNA and CDR2 YSLEER. The CDR3 is 14 amino acids. The ends lost 6 bases at V and 4 bases at J; junction bases unmatched: 2. In nucleotides, the CDR3 is TGCGCCAGCAGTCCTAGCGGGGGGTACAATGAGCAGTTCTTC. Translation gives CASSPSGGYNEQFF.